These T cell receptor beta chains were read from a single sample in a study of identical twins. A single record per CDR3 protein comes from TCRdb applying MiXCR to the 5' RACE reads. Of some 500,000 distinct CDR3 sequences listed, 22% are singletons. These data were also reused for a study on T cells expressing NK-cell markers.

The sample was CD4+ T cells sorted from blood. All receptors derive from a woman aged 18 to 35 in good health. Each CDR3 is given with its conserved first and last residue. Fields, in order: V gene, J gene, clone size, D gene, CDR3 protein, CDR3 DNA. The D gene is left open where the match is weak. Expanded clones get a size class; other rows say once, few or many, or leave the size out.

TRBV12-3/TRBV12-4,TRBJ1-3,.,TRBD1,CASTTKRGQNTIYF,TGTGCCAGCACCACGAAGAGGGGGCAGAACACCATATATTTT
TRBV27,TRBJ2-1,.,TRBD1,CASSYDRALYNEQFF,TGTGCCAGCAGTTACGACAGGGCCTTGTACAATGAGCAGTTCTTC
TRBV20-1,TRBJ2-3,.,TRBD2,CSVKPGLAVDTQYF,TGCAGTGTTAAACCGGGACTAGCCGTAGATACGCAGTATTTT
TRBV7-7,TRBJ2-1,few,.,CASSTDSIRGNEQFF,TGTGCCAGCAGCACGGACTCTATCAGGGGAAATGAGCAGTTCTTC
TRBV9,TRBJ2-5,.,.,CASSVGTQTEETQYF,TGTGCCAGCAGCGTAGGAACCCAGACAGAGGAGACCCAGTACTTC
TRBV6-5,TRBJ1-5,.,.,CASSYGGVQPQHF,TGTGCCAGCAGTTACGGGGGTGTCCAGCCCCAGCATTTT
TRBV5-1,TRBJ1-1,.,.,CASSGSWEAFF,TGCGCCAGCAGCGGGTCGTGGGAAGCTTTCTTT
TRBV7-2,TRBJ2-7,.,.,CASSFGSSSYEQYF,TGTGCCAGCAGCTTCGGTTCGAGCTCCTACGAGCAGTACTTC
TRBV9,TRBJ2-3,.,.,CASSPRLAAFRGTDTQYF,TGTGCCAGCAGCCCTCGCCTAGCGGCTTTCAGGGGGACAGATACGCAGTATTTT
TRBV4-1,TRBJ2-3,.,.,CASSRREQSTDTQYF,TGCGCCAGCAGCCGGAGAGAACAGAGCACAGATACGCAGTATTTT
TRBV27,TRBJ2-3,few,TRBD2,CASRWRGVGADTQYF,TGTGCCAGCCGCTGGCGGGGGGTGGGGGCAGATACGCAGTATTTT
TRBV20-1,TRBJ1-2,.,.,CSALTDNYGYTF,TGCAGTGCTCTGACAGACAACTATGGCTACACCTTC
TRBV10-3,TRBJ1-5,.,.,CAISTTPSNQPQHF,TGTGCCATCAGTACTACTCCAAGCAATCAGCCCCAGCATTTT
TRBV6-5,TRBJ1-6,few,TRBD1,CASSYGQGPSPLHF,TGTGCCAGCAGTTACGGACAGGGTCCCTCACCCCTCCACTTT
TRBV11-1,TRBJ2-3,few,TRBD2,CASSLGAGRGMWTDTQYF,TGTGCCAGCAGCTTAGGAGCGGGGCGGGGCATGTGGACAGATACGCAGTATTTT
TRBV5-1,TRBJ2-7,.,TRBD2,CASSLAGGFAEQYF,TGCGCCAGCAGCTTAGCGGGGGGTTTCGCCGAGCAGTACTTC
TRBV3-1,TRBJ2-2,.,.,CASSQFANTGELFF,TGTGCCAGCAGCCAGTTCGCGAACACCGGGGAGCTGTTTTTT
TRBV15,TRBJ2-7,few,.,CASGVGGEEQYF,TGTGCCTCGGGTGTTGGTGGAGAAGAGCAGTACTTC
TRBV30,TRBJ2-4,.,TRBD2,CAWSRLAENIQYF,TGTGCCTGGAGTCGACTAGCTGAGAACATTCAGTACTTC
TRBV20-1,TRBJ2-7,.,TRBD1,CSARTGATYEQYF,TGCAGTGCCCGGACAGGGGCCACCTACGAGCAGTACTTC
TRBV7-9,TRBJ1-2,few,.,CASSSLGRGYGYTF,TGTGCCAGCAGCTCCCTGGGTCGGGGCTATGGCTACACCTTC
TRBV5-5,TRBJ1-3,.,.,CASSRLDGSGNTIYF,TGTGCCAGCAGCCGATTGGACGGCTCTGGAAACACCATATATTTT
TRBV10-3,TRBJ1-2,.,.,CAISDMEKGYTF,TGTGCCATCAGTGATATGGAGAAGGGCTACACCTTC
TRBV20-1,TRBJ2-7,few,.,CSASGGNFYEQYF,TGCAGTGCTAGTGGGGGCAACTTCTACGAGCAGTACTTC
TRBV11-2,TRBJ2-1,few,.,CASSFRGDNEQFF,TGTGCCAGCAGCTTCAGGGGAGACAATGAGCAGTTCTTC
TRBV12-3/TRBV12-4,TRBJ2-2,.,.,CASSLALAGRTGELFF,TGTGCCAGCAGTTTAGCGCTCGCGGGACGCACCGGGGAGCTGTTTTTT
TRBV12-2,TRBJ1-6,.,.,CASRLGHRLKNSPLHF,TGTGCAAGTCGCTTAGGGCATAGATTGAAAAATTCACCCCTCCACTTT
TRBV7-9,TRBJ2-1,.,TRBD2,CAKGGTSNNEQFF,TGTGCCAAGGGGGGGACTAGCAACAATGAGCAGTTCTTC
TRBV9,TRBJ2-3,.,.,CASSVVDRRNTQYF,TGTGCCAGCAGCGTAGTGGACCGCCGGAATACGCAGTATTTT
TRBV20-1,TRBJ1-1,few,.,CSARRAGVGATEAFF,TGCAGTGCTAGGCGGGCAGGGGTGGGAGCCACTGAAGCTTTCTTT
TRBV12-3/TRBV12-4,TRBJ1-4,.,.,CASSDRGGPDEKLFF,TGTGCCAGCAGTGACCGCGGGGGACCCGATGAAAAACTGTTTTTT
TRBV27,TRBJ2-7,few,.,CASRGGGWSYEQYF,TGTGCCAGCAGAGGGGGAGGTTGGTCCTACGAGCAGTACTTC
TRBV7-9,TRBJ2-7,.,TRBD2,CASSSTSGGTNSQYF,TGTGCCAGCAGCTCCACTAGCGGGGGGACGAACTCCCAGTACTTC
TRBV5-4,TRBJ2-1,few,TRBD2,CASSLVIAGEQFF,TGTGCCAGCAGCTTGGTGATAGCGGGAGAGCAGTTCTTC
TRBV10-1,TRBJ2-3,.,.,CASSDGVYTQYF,TGCGCCAGCAGTGACGGGGTTTATACGCAGTATTTT
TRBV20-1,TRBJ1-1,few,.,CSARYGGTEAFF,TGCAGTGCTAGGTACGGGGGAACTGAAGCTTTCTTT
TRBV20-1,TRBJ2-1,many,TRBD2,CSASSGRSGEQFF,TGCAGTGCGTCTAGCGGGAGAAGCGGCGAGCAGTTCTTC
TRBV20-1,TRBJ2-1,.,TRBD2,CSGRTLAGGLSSYNEQFF,TGCAGTGGCCGTACACTAGCGGGAGGTTTGAGTTCCTACAATGAGCAGTTCTTC